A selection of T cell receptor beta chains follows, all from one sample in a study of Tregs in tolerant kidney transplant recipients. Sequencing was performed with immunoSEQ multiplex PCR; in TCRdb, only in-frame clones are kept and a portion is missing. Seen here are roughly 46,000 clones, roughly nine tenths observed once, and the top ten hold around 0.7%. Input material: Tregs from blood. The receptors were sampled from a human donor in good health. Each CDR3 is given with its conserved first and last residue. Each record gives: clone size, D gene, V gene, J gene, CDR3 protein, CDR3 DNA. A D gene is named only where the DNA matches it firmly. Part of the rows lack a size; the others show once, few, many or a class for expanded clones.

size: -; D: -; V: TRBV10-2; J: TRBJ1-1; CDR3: CASTSLLARGTEAFF; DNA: TGCGCCAGCACTTCTTTACTCGCTAGGGGCACTGAAGCTTTCTTT
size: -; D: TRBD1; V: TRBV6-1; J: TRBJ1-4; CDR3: CASSYRGLANEKLFF; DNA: TGTGCCAGCAGCTACAGGGGGCTGGCTAATGAAAAACTGTTTTTT
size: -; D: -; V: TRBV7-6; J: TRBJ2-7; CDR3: CASSLALVRDSPDEQYF; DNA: TGTGCCAGCAGCTTAGCCCTTGTCCGGGACTCCCCCGACGAGCAGTACTTC
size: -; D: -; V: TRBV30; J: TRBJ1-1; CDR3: CGGRPPANTEAFF; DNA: TGTGGGGGCCGGCCCCCAGCGAACACTGAAGCTTTCTTT
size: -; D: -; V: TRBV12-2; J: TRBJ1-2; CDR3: CASRLAGDRDYGYTF; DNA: TGTGCAAGTCGCTTAGCGGGCGACAGGGACTATGGCTACACCTTC
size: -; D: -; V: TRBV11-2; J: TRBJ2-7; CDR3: CASSARMGLMWEQYF; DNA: TGTGCCAGCAGCGCCCGGATGGGGTTGATGTGGGAGCAGTACTTC
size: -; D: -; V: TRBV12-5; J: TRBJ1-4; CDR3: CASGLAGLGLFF; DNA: TGTGCTAGTGGTTTGGCAGGCCTAGGGCTGTTTTTT
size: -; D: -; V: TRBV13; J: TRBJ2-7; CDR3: CASSLRSGSILSYEQYF; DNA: TGTGCCAGCAGCTTAAGGAGTGGAAGTATCTTATCCTACGAGCAGTACTTC
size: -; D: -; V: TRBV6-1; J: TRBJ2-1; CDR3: CASSESLSYNEQFF; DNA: TGTGCCAGCAGTGAATCCCTCTCCTACAATGAGCAGTTCTTC
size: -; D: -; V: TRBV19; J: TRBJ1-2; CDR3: CATSRDLGGYTF; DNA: TGTGCCACGAGCCGGGACCTAGGGGGCTACACCTTC
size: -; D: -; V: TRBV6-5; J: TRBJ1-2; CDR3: CASKGTLGYTF; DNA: TGTGCCAGCAAGGGGACCCTTGGCTACACCTTC
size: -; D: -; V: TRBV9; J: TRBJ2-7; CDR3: CASSVGQEITYEQYF; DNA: TGTGCCAGCAGCGTAGGACAGGAGATTACCTACGAGCAGTACTTC
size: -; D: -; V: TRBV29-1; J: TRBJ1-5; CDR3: CSVWDGLSQPQHF; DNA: TGCAGCGTATGGGACGGCCTAAGTCAGCCCCAGCATTTT
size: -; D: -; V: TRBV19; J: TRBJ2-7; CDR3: CASSSSVWPYEQYF; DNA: TGTGCCAGTAGTTCCAGTGTCTGGCCCTACGAGCAGTACTTC
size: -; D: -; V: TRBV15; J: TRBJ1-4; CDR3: CATSREMTEVNEKLFF; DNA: TGTGCCACCAGCAGAGAGATGACAGAAGTTAATGAAAAACTGTTTTTT
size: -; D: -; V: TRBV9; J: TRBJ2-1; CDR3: CASSIFQGLYNEQFF; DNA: TGTGCCAGCAGCATCTTCCAGGGGTTGTACAATGAGCAGTTCTTC
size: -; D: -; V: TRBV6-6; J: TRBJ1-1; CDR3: CASSRSAVNTEAFF; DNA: TGTGCCAGCAGTCGTAGTGCTGTGAACACTGAAGCTTTCTTT
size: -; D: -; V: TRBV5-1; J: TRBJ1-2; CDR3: CASSLATLDYGYTF; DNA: TGCGCCAGCAGCTTGGCCACACTAGACTATGGCTACACCTTC
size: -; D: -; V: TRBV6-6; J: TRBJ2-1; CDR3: CASSSPRGTKHNEQFF; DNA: TGTGCCAGCAGTTCCCCGCGGGGCACTAAACACAATGAGCAGTTCTTC
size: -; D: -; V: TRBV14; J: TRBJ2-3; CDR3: CASSLTSPFTDTQYF; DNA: TGTGCCAGCAGCCTAACCAGCCCGTTCACAGATACGCAGTATTTT
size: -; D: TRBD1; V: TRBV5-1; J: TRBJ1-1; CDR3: CASSVGTGGMNTEAFF; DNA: TGCGCCAGCAGCGTAGGGACAGGGGGTATGAACACTGAAGCTTTCTTT
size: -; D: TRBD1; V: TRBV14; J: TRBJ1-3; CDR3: CASSPTGYGNTIYF; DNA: TGTGCCAGCAGCCCGACAGGGTATGGCAACACCATATATTTT
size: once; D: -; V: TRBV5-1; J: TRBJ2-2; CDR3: CASSPRGTGELFF; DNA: TGCGCCAGCAGCCCACGGGGCACCGGGGAGCTGTTTTTT
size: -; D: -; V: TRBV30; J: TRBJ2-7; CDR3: CAWSPDYYEQYF; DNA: TGTGCCTGGAGTCCGGACTACTACGAGCAGTACTTC
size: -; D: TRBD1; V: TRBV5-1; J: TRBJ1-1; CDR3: CASSLNRGVNTEAFF; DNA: TGCGCCAGCAGTCTGAACAGGGGAGTGAACACTGAAGCTTTCTTT
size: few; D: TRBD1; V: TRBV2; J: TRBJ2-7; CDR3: CASTGQGVDYEQYF; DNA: TGTGCCAGCACCGGACAGGGCGTAGATTACGAGCAGTACTTC
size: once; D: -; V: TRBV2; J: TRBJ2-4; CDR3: CASSGDWNIQYF; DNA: TGTGCCAGCAGTGGGGACTGGAACATTCAGTACTTC
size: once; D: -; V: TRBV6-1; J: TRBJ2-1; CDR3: CASSGGLRSLPYNEQFF; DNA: TGTGCCAGCAGTGGTGGTCTGAGGTCACTCCCTTACAATGAGCAGTTCTTC
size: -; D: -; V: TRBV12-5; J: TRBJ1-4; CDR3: CASGLAPVYGGEKLFF; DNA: TGTGCTAGTGGTTTGGCACCGGTGTACGGCGGTGAAAAACTGTTTTTT
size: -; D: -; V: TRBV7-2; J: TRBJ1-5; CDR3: CASSLAGMSNQPQHF; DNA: TGTGCCAGCAGCTTAGCAGGCATGAGCAATCAGCCCCAGCATTTT
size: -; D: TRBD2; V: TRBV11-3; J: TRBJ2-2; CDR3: CASSLRPGLEAGELFF; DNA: TGTGCCAGCAGCTTGCGTCCGGGACTAGAGGCCGGGGAGCTGTTTTTT
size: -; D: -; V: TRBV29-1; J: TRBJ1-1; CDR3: CSVESVNTEAFF; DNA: TGCAGCGTTGAATCCGTTAACACTGAAGCTTTCTTT
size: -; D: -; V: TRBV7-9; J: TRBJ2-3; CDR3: CASSLFASSADTQYF; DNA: TGTGCCAGCAGCTTATTCGCTTCTTCGGCAGATACGCAGTATTTT
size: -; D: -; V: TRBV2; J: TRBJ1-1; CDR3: CASRREVTEAFF; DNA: TGTGCCAGCAGACGGGAGGTCACTGAAGCTTTCTTT
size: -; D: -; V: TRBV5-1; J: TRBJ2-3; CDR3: CASRSSDTQYF; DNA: TGCGCCAGCAGATCCTCAGATACGCAGTATTTT
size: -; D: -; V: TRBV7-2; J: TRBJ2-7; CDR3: CASSLERSAYEQYF; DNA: TGTGCCAGCAGCTTAGAGCGGTCCGCCTACGAGCAGTACTTC
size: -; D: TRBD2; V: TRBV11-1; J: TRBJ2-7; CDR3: CASSRHLLSGRRGEQYF; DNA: TGTGCCAGCAGCCGCCATCTCCTTAGCGGGAGACGTGGTGAGCAGTACTTC
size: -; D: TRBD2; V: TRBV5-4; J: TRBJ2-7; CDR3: CASSSLKSGGSYEQYF; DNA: TGTGCCAGCAGCTCCCTTAAGAGCGGGGGATCCTACGAGCAGTACTTC
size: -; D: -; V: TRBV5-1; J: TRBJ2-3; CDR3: CASSPRPSSGDTQYF; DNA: TGCGCCAGCAGCCCTCGGCCCTCATCAGGAGATACGCAGTATTTT
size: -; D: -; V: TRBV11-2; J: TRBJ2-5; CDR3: CASSLGTVYRGETQYF; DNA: TGTGCCAGCAGCTTAGGGACAGTGTACCGGGGGGAGACCCAGTACTTC
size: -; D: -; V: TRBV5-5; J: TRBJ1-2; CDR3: CASSRTGDYGYTF; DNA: TGTGCCAGCAGCAGAACGGGGGACTATGGCTACACCTTC
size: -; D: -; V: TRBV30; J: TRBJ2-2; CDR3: CAWSPRGSAVGELFF; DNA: TGTGCCTGGAGTCCTCGGGGCTCGGCCGTCGGGGAGCTGTTTTTT
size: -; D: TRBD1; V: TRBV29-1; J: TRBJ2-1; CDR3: CSVDNLGQGPYNEQFF; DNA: TGCAGCGTTGATAACCTAGGACAGGGTCCGTACAATGAGCAGTTCTTC
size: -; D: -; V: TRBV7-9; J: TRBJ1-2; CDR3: CASSLVSGNYGYTF; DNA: TGTGCCAGCAGCTTAGTTAGTGGAAACTATGGCTACACCTTC
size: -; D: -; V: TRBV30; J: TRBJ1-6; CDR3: CAWSAGGNSPLHF; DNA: TGTGCCTGGAGTGCGGGGGGGAATTCACCCCTCCACTTT
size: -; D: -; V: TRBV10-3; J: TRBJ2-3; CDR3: CAISDQGDTQYF; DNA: TGTGCCATCAGTGACCAGGGGGATACGCAGTATTTT
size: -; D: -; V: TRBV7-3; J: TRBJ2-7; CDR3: CASSYGPTYEQYF; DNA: TGTGCCAGCAGCTACGGGCCTACCTACGAGCAGTACTTC
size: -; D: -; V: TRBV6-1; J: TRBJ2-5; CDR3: CASSRRVYQETQYF; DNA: TGTGCCAGCAGTCGGCGGGTGTACCAAGAGACCCAGTACTTC
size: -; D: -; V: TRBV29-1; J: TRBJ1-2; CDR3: CSVDDSNYGYTF; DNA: TGCAGCGTTGATGACAGCAACTATGGCTACACCTTC
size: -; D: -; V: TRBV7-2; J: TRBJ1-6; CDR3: CASSATRNNSPLHF; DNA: TGTGCCAGCAGCGCGACAAGGAATAATTCACCCCTCCACTTT
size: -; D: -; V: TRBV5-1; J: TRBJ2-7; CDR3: CASSSALGTYEQYF; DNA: TGCGCCAGCAGCTCCGCGTTGGGTACCTACGAGCAGTACTTC